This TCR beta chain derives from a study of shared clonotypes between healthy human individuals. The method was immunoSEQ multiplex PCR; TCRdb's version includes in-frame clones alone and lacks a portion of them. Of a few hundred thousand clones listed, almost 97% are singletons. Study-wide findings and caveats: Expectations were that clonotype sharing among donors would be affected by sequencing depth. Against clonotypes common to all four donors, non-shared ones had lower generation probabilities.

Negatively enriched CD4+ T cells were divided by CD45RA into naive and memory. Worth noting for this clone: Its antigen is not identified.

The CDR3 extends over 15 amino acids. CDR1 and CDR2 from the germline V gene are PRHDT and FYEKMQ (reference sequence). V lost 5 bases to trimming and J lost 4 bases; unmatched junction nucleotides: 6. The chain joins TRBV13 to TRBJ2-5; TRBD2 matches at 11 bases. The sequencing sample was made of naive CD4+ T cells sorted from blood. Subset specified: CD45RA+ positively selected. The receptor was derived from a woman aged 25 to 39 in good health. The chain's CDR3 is CASSISGRARETQYF. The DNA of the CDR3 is TGTGCCAGCAGCATTAGCGGGAGGGCCCGAGAGACCCAGTACTTC.